This T cell receptor beta chain was recovered during a study of blood T cell repertoires in COVID-19. Overall study: Sites across the United States, Italy and Spain contributed samples from acute and convalescent COVID-19.

The CDR3 runs to 11 residues. Between the trimmed V and J ends, which lost 8 bases and 2 bases, there was a span of 7 bases. Germline CDR1 and CDR2: MDHEN and SYDVKM. The repertoire was sequenced with immunoSEQ multiplex PCR; TCRdb's copy has only in-frame clones and lacks some. This table has approximately 500,000 clones, 70% to 90% appearing once. The chain couples TRBV28 to TRBJ2-7; D is uncertain. The TCR originated in a human donor in a cohort sampled during active COVID-19. Sequenced sample: peripheral blood. CDR3 DNA: TGTGCCAGCGCTGAGGCCTACGAGCAGTACTTC. The encoded protein is CASAEAYEQYF.